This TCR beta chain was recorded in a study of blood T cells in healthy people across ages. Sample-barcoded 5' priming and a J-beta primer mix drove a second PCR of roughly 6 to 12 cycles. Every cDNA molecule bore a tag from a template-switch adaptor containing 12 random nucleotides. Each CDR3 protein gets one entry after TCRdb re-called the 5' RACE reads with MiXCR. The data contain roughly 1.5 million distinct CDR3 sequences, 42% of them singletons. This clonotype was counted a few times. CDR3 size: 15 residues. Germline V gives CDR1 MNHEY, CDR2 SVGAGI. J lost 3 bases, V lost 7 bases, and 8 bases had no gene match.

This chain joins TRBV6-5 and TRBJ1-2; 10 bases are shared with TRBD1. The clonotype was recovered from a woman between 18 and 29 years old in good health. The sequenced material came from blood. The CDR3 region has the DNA TGTGCCAGCACCAAACGAGGGACAGGGGACTATGGCTACACCTTC. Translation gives CASTKRGTGDYGYTF.